This T cell receptor (beta chain) was identified in a study of blood T cell repertoires in COVID-19. Overall study: Specimens from acute and convalescent COVID-19 originated in the United States, Italy and Spain.

Only in-frame clones appear in the TCRdb table, and some are missing; sequencing was by immunoSEQ multiplex PCR. The table lists 180,000 or so clones, roughly 76% of them singletons, with approximately 10% in the top ten. The material sequenced was peripheral blood. The receptor comes from a woman between 40 and 50 years old with COVID-19, enrolled during active disease.

The CDR3, as DNA: TGTGCCAGCAGCCCCCCCCGGGGAGCGAACCGCCAAGATACGCAGTATTTT. Translating gives CASSPPRGANRQDTQYF. This chain joins TRBV7-3 and TRBJ2-3; maybe TRBD2 (5 bases). The CDR3 consists of 17 residues. The V gene lost 5 bases and the J gene lost 5 bases, with 23 bases spanning the gap. Per germline, CDR1 SGHTA and CDR2 FQGTGA.